Below, 11 T cell receptor beta chains from the same sample are listed, as sequenced in a study of blood T cell repertoires in COVID-19. Assay used: immunoSEQ multiplex PCR; TCRdb lists only in-frame clones, some missing. This sample has approximately 120,000 clones, with 70% to 90% found just once. Material for sequencing was peripheral blood. These receptors came from an elderly woman with acute or convalescent COVID-19.

This chain joins TRBV19 and TRBJ1-5; 9 nucleotides align to TRBD1. There are 21 residues in the CDR3. Losses at the gene ends were 4 bases for V and 0 bases for J; bases not matched to a gene: 19. Germline loops: CDR1 LNHDA, CDR2 SQIVND (reference sequence). CDR3 DNA: TGTGCCAGTAGTACTCCCCGCCTAACAGGGGGCAACGGTTATAGCAATCAGCCCCAGCATTTT. This translates into CASSTPRLTGGNGYSNQPQHF.

The chain couples TRBV25-1 to TRBJ1-2; D perhaps matches TRBD1 (5 bases). Germline V CDR1 and CDR2: MGHDK, SYGVNS. V was pared by 7 bases and J by 5 bases, with 11 bases between. CDR3 size: 12 residues. The CDR3 spells CASKGPLYGYTF. For the CDR3, the DNA is TGTGCCAGCAAGGGGCCTTTGTATGGCTACACCTTC.

This chain links TRBV6-5 with TRBJ1-2, with D perhaps TRBD1 (6 bases). The V end was cut by 2 bases, the J end by 6 bases, with 16 bases between. The CDR3 covers 15 residues. The germline V gene has CDR1 MNHEY and CDR2 SVGAGI. CDR3 nucleotide sequence: TGTGCCAGCAGTTACACCGGCGAGGCAGGGGATGGCTACACCTTC. Its translation is CASSYTGEAGDGYTF.

This clone has more than one count but fewer than ten. J is TRBJ2-7 and V is TRBV7-3; TRBD1 is a possible D gene (6 bases). Germline loops: CDR1 SGHTA, CDR2 FQGTGA. CDR3 length: 15 amino acids. Trimming removed 5 bases at V and 7 bases at J, with 21 bases between. For the CDR3, the DNA is TGTGCCAGCAGCCACGGGTCGGCAGGGGCTCAAGAGCAGTACTTC. Amino acid sequence: CASSHGSAGAQEQYF. The complete variable domain, with remaining parts taken from reference TRBV7-3 and TRBJ2-7, reads GAGVSQTPSNKVTEKGKYVELRCDPISGHTALYWYRQSLGQGPEFLIYFQGTGAADDSGLPNDRFFAVRPEGSVSTLKIQRTERGDSAVYLCASSHGSAGAQEQYFGPGTRLTVT.

This chain links TRBV5-1 with TRBJ2-7; 8 bases are a match to TRBD1. The V gene's germline CDR1 is SGHRS and CDR2 YFSETQ. After removal of 4 bases from V and 6 bases from J, the junction contained 9 bases not matched to a gene. This CDR3 comprises 14 residues. In DNA, the CDR3 is TGCGCCAGCAGCCAAAGGACAGGGATCGGCGAGCAGTACTTC. Translating gives CASSQRTGIGEQYF.

The rearrangement joins TRBV19 to TRBJ1-1; TRBD1 is a possible D gene (6 bases). This CDR3 contains 17 residues. Germline V gene data show CDR1 as LNHDA and CDR2 as SQIVND (reference sequence). V was cut by 9 bases and J by 1 base, with 24 bases left in between. CDR3 amino acids: CARTRKGGGAENTEAFF. The CDR3 bases are TGTGCCAGAACCAGGAAGGGGGGGGGCGCCGAGAACACTGAAGCTTTCTTT.

This clone occurred once. The V gene is TRBV7-9, the J gene TRBJ1-3; possible D gene TRBD1, 6 bases. V lost 5 bases and J lost 2, with 13 bases in between. Germline V gene data show CDR1 as SEHNR and CDR2 as FQNEAQ (reference sequence). CDR3 length: 15 residues. The CDR3 reads CASSPGTTAGNTIYF. The DNA for the CDR3 is TGTGCCAGCAGCCCCGGGACAACAGCTGGAAACACCATATATTTT.

V and J are TRBV2 and TRBJ2-7; 7 bases are shared with TRBD2. V trimming: 7 bases; J trimming: 2 bases; junction bases outside the gene matches: 8. The CDR3 runs 14 residues. Germline CDR1 SNHLY, CDR2 FYNNEI. The CDR3 spells CASIDPGTTYEQYF. CDR3 in DNA: TGTGCCAGCATCGATCCCGGGACTACCTACGAGCAGTACTTC.

J is TRBJ2-3 and V is TRBV6-1; D is unresolved. The CDR3 has 12 amino acids. V shed 0 bases and J shed 5 bases, with 3 bases lying between them. Germline CDR1 and CDR2: MNHNS and SASEGT. The CDR3 protein is CASSEALDTQYF. In DNA, the CDR3 is TGTGCCAGCAGTGAAGCTCTAGATACGCAGTATTTT.

The V gene is TRBV10-3, the J gene TRBJ2-5, with 9 bases fitting TRBD2. Looked up from germline, CDR1 is ENHRY and CDR2 is SYGVKD. CDR3 size: 13 residues. J lost 5 bases, V lost 5 bases, and 3 bases had no gene match. CDR3 in amino acids: CAISPGLAETQYF. The CDR3 bases are TGTGCCATCAGTCCCGGACTAGCGGAGACCCAGTACTTC.

J is TRBJ1-2 and V is TRBV6-2 or TRBV6-3, with 7 nucleotides matching TRBD1. From germline, CDR1 is MNHEY and CDR2 SVGEGT. The length of the CDR3 is 14 residues. With V trimmed by 4 bases and J by 4 bases, 6 bases remained unmatched. CDR3 DNA sequence: TGTGCCAGCAGTTTTCCGGACAGGTTCTATGGCTACACCTTC. Protein product: CASSFPDRFYGYTF.